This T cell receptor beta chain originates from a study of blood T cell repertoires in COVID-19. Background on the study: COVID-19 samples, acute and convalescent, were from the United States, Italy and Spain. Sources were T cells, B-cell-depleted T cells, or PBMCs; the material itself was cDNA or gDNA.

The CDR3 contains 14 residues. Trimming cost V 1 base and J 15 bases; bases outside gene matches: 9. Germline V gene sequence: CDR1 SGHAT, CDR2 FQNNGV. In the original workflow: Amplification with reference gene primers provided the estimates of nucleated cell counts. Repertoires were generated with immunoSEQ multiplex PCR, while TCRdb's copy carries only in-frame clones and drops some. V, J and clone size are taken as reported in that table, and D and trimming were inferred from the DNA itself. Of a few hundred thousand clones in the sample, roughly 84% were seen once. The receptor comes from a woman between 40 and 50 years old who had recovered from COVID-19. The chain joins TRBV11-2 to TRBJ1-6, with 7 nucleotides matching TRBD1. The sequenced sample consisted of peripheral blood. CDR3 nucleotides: TGTGCCAGCAGCTTAGCGAACAGGGGAAACCGCCTCCACTTT. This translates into CASSLANRGNRLHF.